This T cell receptor (beta chain) came from a study of T cells in Graves' hyperthyroidism and ophthalmopathy. This clonotype was recorded at least ten times. Amplification of TCR beta CDR3 regions used RNA as the template. During a first-round RT-PCR of the TCR CDR3, the HTBI primer set was used. TCRdb fed the multiplex PCR reads into MiXCR, producing one record per CDR3 protein. The repertoire includes over 300,000 distinct CDR3 sequences, roughly 13% of them detected once, and 34% sits in the top ten. CDR1 and CDR2 from the germline V gene are SNHLY and FYNNEI. The junction had 9 bases not matched to a gene; V was cut back by 3 bases and J by 8 bases. The CDR3 contains 14 residues. Uncontrolled infection, other autoimmune disease, pregnancy or lactation barred patients from enrollment.

The rearrangement joins TRBV2 to TRBJ1-2; 7 bases fit TRBD1. The receptor's source is a woman aged 40 to 50 with Graves' ophthalmopathy. Sequenced: blood. The CDR3 nucleotides read TGTGCCAGCAGTGAGAGACAGGGAAGGCGAGGCTACACCTTC. It is translated as CASSERQGRRGYTF.